This T cell receptor (beta chain) was captured in a study of blood T cell repertoires in COVID-19. Using immunoSEQ multiplex PCR, the repertoire was profiled, and TCRdb retains in-frame clones only, with some absent. The sample records 280,000 or so clones, around 89% being singletons. CDR1 is SQVTM, CDR2 ANQGSEA, per germline. This CDR3 region has 17 residues. Losses at the gene ends were 3 bases for V and 1 base for J; bases not matched to a gene: 14. Specimen: PBMCs or T cells enriched from blood (not recorded which). V usage is TRBV29-1 and J usage is TRBJ1-1; 7 nucleotides align to TRBD1. The sequence came from a woman aged 18-29 years with acute COVID-19. The CDR3 nucleotides read TGCAGCGTTGAGTTTGTCTTGGGACAGATCTGGAACACTGAAGCTTTCTTT. As protein: CSVEFVLGQIWNTEAFF. The variable domain in full, completed from reference TRBV29-1 and TRBJ1-1, reads SAVISQKPSRDICQRGTSLTIQCQVDSQVTMMFWYRQQPGQSLTLIATANQGSEATYESGFVIDKFPISRPNLTFSTLTVSNMSPEDSSIYLCSVEFVLGQIWNTEAFFGQGTRLTVV.